Listed here is a single T cell receptor beta chain. TCRdb's copy holds only in-frame clones and misses some; the assay was immunoSEQ multiplex PCR. In the table there are 60,000 or so clones, approximately 94% of which are singletons. The sample originates from a study of preoperative IRX-2 immunotherapy in early breast cancer. Documented treatment: preoperative locoregional IRX-2 cytokine immunotherapy. This phase Ib study tested locoregional IRX-2 cytokine immunotherapy given before surgery. V was cut by 7 bases and J by 3 bases, with 9 bases left in between. CDR3 length equals 12 residues. Germline CDR1 is LNHDA and CDR2 is SQIVND (reference sequence).

The chain combines TRBV19 with TRBJ1-2, with unresolved D. The origin of this receptor is a human donor with breast cancer. Specimen collection occurred from a patient treated with IRX-2 immunotherapy. CDR3 in DNA: TGTGCCAGTACTACCGGACACTATGGCTACACCTTC. Its translation is CASTTGHYGYTF. Based on the CDR3 plus reference TRBV19 and TRBJ1-2, the full variable domain is DGGITQSPKYLFRKEGQNVTLSCEQNLNHDAMYWYRQDPGQGLRLIYYSQIVNDFQKGDIAEGYSVSREKKESFPLTVTSAQKNPTAFYLCASTTGHYGYTFGSGTRLTVV.